The T cell receptor beta chain under discussion was sequenced for a study of beta chain features in type 1 diabetes. Study conclusions and caveats: In every one of the four CD4+ subsets, TCRB CDR3s were moderately but significantly shorter in Type 1 diabetes patients. Diminished insertions and augmented deletions at VDJ junctions characterized type 1 diabetes patients.

Regarding this clone: The target antigen is unknown.

As every portion of the isolated RNA was reverse transcribed, the sequencing read expressed TCRB transcripts. Only in-frame clones appear in the TCRdb table, and some are missing; sequencing was by immunoSEQ multiplex PCR. The sample records roughly 220,000 clones, about a sixth being singletons. The V and J ends lost 4 bases and 6 bases, in that order; junction bases with no gene match: 11. Germline lookup yields CDR1 SGHRS and CDR2 YFSETQ. The CDR3 extends over 15 amino acids. This receptor was taken from a man aged 25 to 40 with type 1 diabetes. Sequenced: naive CD4+ T cells from blood. V is TRBV5-1 and J is TRBJ2-7; 9 bases are a match to TRBD1. Written as DNA, the CDR3 is TGCGCCAGCAGCCTGCTCGGGACAGGGAAAGGCGAGCAGTACTTC. Translating it yields CASSLLGTGKGEQYF.